The next 3 T cell receptor beta chains were all read from a single sample in a study of cytomegalovirus exposure and HLA in healthy donors. The data were produced by immunoSEQ multiplex PCR, yet TCRdb's version contains in-frame clones alone and is incomplete. The table records approximately 220,000 clones, roughly 89% of them present only once. The sequenced sample was PBMCs. Receptor source: a man between 18 and 29 years old in good health and CMV-seronegative.

This chain connects TRBV7-9 to TRBJ2-5; D is uncertain. V was cut by 3 bases and J by 1 base, with 3 bases left in between. Germline V gene sequence: CDR1 SEHNR, CDR2 FQNEAQ (reference sequence). The CDR3 totals 12 residues. The CDR3: CASSFLQETQYF. The CDR3 nucleotides read TGTGCCAGCAGCTTCCTCCAAGAGACCCAGTACTTC.

The rearrangement joins TRBV4-3 to TRBJ2-3, with a weak D call TRBD2 (5 bases). With 0 bases removed from V and 6 bases from J, the gap between germline ends came to 13 bases. The CDR3 is made up of 15 amino acids. The germline V gene encodes CDR1 LGHNA and CDR2 YSLEER. CDR3 sequence: CASSQDWRAMDTQYF. CDR3 DNA sequence: TGCGCCAGCAGCCAAGATTGGCGGGCCATGGATACGCAGTATTTT.

V usage is TRBV28 and J usage is TRBJ2-7, with a possible D match to TRBD1 (6 bases). This CDR3 region has 14 residues. Trimming removed 5 bases from V and 6 bases from J, with 17 bases in between. Germline lookup yields CDR1 MDHEN and CDR2 SYDVKM. The CDR3 region has the DNA TGTGCCAGCAGTCTGAGGGGGTCGCAGGGCGAGCAGTACTTC. This encodes CASSLRGSQGEQYF.